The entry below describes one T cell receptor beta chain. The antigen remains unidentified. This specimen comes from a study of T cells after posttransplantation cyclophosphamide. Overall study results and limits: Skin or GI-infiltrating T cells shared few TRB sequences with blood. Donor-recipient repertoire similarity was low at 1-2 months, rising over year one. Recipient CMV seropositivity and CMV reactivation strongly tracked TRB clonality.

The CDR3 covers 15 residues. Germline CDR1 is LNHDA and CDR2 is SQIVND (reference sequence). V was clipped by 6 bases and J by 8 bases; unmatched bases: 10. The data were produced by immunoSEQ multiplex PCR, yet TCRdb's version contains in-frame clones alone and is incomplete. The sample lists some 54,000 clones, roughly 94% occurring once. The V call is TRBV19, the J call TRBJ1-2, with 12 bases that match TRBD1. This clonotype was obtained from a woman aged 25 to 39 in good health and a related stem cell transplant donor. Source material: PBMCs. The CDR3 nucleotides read TGTGCCAGTAGAAGACGGGGACAGGGGGCTGAGGGCTACACCTTC. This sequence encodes CASRRRGQGAEGYTF. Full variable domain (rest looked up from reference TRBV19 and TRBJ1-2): DGGITQSPKYLFRKEGQNVTLSCEQNLNHDAMYWYRQDPGQGLRLIYYSQIVNDFQKGDIAEGYSVSREKKESFPLTVTSAQKNPTAFYLCASRRRGQGAEGYTFGSGTRLTVV.